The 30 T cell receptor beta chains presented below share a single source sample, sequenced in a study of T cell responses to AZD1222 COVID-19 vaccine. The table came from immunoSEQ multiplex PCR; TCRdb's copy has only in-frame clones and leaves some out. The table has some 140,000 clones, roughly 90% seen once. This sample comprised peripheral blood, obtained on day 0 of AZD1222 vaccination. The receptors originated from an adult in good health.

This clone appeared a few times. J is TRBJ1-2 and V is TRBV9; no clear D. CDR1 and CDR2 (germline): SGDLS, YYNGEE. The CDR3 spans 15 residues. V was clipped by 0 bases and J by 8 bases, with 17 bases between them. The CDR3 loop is CASSVGGRGPAGYTF. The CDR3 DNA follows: TGTGCCAGCAGCGTAGGCGGTCGAGGACCCGCGGGCTACACCTTC.

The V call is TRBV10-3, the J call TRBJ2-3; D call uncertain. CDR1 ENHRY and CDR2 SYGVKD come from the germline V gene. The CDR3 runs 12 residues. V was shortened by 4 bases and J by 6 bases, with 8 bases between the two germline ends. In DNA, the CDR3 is TGTGCCATCAGTGGGAACGACGATACGCAGTATTTT. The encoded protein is CAISGNDDTQYF.

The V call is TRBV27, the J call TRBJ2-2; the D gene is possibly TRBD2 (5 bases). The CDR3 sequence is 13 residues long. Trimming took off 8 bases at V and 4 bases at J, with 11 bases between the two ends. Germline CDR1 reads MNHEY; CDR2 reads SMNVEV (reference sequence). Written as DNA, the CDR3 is TGTGCCAGCGGGTTACGGGGCACCGGGGAGCTGTTTTTT. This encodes CASGLRGTGELFF.

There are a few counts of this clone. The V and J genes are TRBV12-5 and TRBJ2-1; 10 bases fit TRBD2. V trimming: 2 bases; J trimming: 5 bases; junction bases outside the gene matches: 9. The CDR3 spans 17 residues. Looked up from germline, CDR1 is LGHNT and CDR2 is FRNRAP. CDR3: CASGLWGIAGGNNEQFF. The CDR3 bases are TGTGCTAGTGGTTTGTGGGGAATAGCGGGGGGAAACAATGAGCAGTTCTTC.

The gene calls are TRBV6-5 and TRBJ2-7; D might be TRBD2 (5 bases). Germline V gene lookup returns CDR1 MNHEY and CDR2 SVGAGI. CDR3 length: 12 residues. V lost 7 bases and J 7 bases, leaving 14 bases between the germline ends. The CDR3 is CASTATNGEQYF. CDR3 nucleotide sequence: TGTGCCAGCACCGCGACTAACGGAGAGCAGTACTTC.

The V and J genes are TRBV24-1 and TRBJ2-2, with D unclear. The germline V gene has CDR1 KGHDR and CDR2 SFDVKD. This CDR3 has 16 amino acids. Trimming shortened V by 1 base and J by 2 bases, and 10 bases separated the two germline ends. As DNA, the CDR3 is TGTGCCACCAGTGATTTTTTTGGCCGAAACACCGGGGAGCTGTTTTTT. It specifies CATSDFFGRNTGELFF.

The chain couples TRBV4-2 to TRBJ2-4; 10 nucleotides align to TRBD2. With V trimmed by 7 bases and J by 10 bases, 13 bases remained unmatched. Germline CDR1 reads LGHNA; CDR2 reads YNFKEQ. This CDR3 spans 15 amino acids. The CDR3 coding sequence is TGTGCCAGCAACGGACTCGGGCTAGCGGGGGCAATTCAGTACTTC. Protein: CASNGLGLAGAIQYF.

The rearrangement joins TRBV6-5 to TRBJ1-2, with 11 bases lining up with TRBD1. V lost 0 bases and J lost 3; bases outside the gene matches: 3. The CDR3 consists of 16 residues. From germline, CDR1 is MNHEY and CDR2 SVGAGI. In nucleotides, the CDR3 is TGTGCCAGCAGTTACTCCGGACAGGGGGCGGACTATGGCTACACCTTC. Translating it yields CASSYSGQGADYGYTF.

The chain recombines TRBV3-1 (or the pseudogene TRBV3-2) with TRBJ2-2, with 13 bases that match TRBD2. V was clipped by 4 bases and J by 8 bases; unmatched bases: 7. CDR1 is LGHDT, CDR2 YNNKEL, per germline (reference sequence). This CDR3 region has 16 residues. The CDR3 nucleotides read TGTGCCAGCAGCCCACGGACTAGCGGGGGCAGGGGGGAGCTGTTTTTT. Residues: CASSPRTSGGRGELFF.

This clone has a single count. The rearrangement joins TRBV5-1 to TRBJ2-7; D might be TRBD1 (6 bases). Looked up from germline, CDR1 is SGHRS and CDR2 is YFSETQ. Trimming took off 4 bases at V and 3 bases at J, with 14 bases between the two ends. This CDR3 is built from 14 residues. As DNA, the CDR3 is TGCGCCAGCAGCGACCTCCGGACAGACTACGAGCAGTACTTC. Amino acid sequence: CASSDLRTDYEQYF.

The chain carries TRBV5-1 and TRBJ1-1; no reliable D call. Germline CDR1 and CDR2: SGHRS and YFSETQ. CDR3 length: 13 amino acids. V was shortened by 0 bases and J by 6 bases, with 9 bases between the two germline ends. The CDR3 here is CASSLDGVAEAFF. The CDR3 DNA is TGCGCCAGCAGCTTGGATGGGGTGGCTGAAGCTTTCTTT.

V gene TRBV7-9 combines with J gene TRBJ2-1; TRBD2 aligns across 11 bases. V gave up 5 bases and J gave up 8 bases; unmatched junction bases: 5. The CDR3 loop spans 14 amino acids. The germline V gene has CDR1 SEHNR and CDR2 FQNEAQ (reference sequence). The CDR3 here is CASSPSGLADEQFF. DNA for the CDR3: TGTGCCAGCAGCCCCTCGGGACTAGCGGATGAGCAGTTCTTC.

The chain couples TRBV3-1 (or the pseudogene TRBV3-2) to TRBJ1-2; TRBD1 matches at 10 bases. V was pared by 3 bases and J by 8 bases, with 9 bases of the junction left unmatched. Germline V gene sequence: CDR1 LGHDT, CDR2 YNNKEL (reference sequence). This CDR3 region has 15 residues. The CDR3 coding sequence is TGTGCCAGCAGCCACTGGGACAGGGGAGAGGCCGGCTACACCTTC. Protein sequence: CASSHWDRGEAGYTF.

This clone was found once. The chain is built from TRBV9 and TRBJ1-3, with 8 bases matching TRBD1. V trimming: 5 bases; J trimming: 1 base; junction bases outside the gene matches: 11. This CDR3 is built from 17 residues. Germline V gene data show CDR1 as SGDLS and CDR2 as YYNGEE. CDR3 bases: TGTGCCAGCAGTCGGGCGGACAGGGCTCCGTCTGGAAACACCATATATTTT. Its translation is CASSRADRAPSGNTIYF.

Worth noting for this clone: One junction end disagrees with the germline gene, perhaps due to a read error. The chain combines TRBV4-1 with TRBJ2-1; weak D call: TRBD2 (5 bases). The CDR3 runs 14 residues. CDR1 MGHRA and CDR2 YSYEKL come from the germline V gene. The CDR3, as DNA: TGCGCCAGCAGCAAAGACCCCCGGGGAAATGAGCAGTTCTTC. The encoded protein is CASSKDPRGNEQFF.

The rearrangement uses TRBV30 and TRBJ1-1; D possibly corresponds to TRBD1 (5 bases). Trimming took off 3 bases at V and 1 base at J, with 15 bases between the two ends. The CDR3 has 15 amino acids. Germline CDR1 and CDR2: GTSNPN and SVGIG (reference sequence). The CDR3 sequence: CAWSSLAGPNTEAFF. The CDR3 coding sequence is TGTGCCTGGAGCTCCTTGGCAGGGCCGAACACTGAAGCTTTCTTT. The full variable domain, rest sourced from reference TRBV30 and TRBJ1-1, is SQTIHQWPATLVQPVGSPLSLECTVEGTSNPNLYWYRQAAGRGLQLLFYSVGIGQISSEVPQNLSASRPQDRQFILSSKKLLLSDSGFYLCAWSSLAGPNTEAFFGQGTRLTVV.

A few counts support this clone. The CDR3 region has the DNA TGTGCCAGCAGCGTAGGCGCAGGGCAGGAATATGGCTACACCTTC. It encodes CASSVGAGQEYGYTF. The chain uses TRBV9 and TRBJ1-2, with D possibly being TRBD1 (5 bases). This CDR3 spans 15 amino acids. V lost 0 bases and J 5 bases, leaving 14 bases between the germline ends. Per germline, CDR1 SGDLS and CDR2 YYNGEE.

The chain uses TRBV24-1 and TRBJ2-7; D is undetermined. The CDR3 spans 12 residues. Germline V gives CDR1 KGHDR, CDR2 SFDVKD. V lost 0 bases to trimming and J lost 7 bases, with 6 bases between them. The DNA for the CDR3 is TGTGCCACCAGTGATTTGCCTGGAGAGCAGTACTTC. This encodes CATSDLPGEQYF.

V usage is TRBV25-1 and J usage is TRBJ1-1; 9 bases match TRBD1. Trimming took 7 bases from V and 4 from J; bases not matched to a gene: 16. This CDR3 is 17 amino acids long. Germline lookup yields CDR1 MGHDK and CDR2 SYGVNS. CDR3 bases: TGTGCCAGCATCCCAAACAGGGGGCAGTCGGCGTTCACTGAAGCTTTCTTT. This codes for CASIPNRGQSAFTEAFF. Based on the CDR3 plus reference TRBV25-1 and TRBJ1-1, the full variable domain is EADIYQTPRYLVIGTGKKITLECSQTMGHDKMYWYQQDPGMELHLIHYSYGVNSTEKGDLSSESTVSRIRTEHFPLTLESARPSHTSQYLCASIPNRGQSAFTEAFFGQGTRLTVV.

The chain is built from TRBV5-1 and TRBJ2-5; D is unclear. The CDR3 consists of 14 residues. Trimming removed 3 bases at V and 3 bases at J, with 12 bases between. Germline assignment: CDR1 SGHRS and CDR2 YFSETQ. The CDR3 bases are TGCGCCAGCAGCTCAACTAACGCGGAAGAGACCCAGTACTTC. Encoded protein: CASSSTNAEETQYF.

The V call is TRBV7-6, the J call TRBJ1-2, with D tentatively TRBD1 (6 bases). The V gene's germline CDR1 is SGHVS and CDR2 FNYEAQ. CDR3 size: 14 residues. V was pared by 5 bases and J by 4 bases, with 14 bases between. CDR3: CASSQDRTGYGYTF. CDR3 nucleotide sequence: TGTGCCAGCAGCCAGGACAGAACCGGCTATGGCTACACCTTC.

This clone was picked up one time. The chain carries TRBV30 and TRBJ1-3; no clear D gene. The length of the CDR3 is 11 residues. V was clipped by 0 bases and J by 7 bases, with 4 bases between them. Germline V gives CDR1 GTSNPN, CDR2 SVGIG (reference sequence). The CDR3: CAWSVPNTIYF. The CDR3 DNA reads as TGTGCCTGGAGTGTCCCGAACACCATATATTTT.

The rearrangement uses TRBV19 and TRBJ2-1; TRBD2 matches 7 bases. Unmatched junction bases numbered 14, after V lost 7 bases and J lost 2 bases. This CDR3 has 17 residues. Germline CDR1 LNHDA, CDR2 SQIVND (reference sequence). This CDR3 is CASTPRSGGGAYNEQFF. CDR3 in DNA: TGTGCCAGTACCCCTCGCAGCGGTGGGGGGGCCTACAATGAGCAGTTCTTC. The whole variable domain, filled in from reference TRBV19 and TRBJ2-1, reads DGGITQSPKYLFRKEGQNVTLSCEQNLNHDAMYWYRQDPGQGLRLIYYSQIVNDFQKGDIAEGYSVSREKKESFPLTVTSAQKNPTAFYLCASTPRSGGGAYNEQFFGPGTRLTVL.

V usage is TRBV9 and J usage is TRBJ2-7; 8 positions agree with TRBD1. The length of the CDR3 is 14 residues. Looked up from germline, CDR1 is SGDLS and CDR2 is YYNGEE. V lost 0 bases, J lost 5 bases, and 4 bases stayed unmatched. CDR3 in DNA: TGTGCCAGCAGCGTAGGACAGGGGTACCACGAGCAGTACTTC. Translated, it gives CASSVGQGYHEQYF.

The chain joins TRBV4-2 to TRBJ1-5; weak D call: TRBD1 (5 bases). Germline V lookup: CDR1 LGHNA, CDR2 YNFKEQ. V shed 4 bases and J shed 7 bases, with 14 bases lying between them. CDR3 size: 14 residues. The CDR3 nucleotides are TGTGCCAGCAGCCCAGGCGGGGGAAACCAGCCCCAGCATTTT. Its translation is CASSPGGGNQPQHF.

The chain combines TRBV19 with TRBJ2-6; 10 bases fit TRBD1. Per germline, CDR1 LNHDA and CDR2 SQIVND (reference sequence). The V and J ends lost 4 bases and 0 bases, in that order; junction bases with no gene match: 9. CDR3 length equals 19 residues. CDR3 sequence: CASSKGTGDPPSGANVLTF. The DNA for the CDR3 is TGTGCCAGTAGTAAGGGGACAGGGGACCCCCCCTCTGGGGCCAACGTCCTGACTTTC. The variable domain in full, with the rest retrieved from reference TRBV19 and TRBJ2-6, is DGGITQSPKYLFRKEGQNVTLSCEQNLNHDAMYWYRQDPGQGLRLIYYSQIVNDFQKGDIAEGYSVSREKKESFPLTVTSAQKNPTAFYLCASSKGTGDPPSGANVLTFGAGSRLTVL.

The CDR3 sequence: CASSPDPNSPLHF. The CDR3 region has the DNA TGTGCCAGCAGCCCTGATCCTAATTCACCCCTCCACTTT. The rearrangement links TRBV9 to TRBJ1-6; D uncertain. The germline CDR1 and CDR2 sequences are SGDLS and YYNGEE. V lost 4 bases and J 6 bases, leaving 8 bases between the germline ends. The CDR3 runs to 13 residues.

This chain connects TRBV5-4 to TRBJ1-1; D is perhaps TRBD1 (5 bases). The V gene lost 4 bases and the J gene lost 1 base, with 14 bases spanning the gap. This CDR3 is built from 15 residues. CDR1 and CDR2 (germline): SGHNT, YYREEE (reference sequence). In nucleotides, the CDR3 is TGTGCCAGCAGCCACGGGGCCCAGGCGAACACTGAAGCTTTCTTT. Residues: CASSHGAQANTEAFF.

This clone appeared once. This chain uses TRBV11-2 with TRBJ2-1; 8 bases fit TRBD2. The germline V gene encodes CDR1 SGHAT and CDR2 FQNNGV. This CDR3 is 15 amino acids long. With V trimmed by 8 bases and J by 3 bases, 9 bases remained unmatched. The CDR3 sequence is CASQPREGSYNEQFF. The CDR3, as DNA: TGTGCCAGCCAGCCCCGGGAGGGGAGCTACAATGAGCAGTTCTTC.

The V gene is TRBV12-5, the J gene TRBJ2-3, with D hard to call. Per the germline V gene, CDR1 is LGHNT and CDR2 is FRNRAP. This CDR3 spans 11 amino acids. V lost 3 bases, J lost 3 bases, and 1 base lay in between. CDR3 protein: CASGLTDTQYF. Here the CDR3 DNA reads TGTGCTAGTGGTTTAACAGATACGCAGTATTTT. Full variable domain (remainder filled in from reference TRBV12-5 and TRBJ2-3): DARVTQTPRHKVTEMGQEVTMRCQPILGHNTVFWYRQTMMQGLELLAYFRNRAPLDDSGMPKDRFSAEMPDATLATLKIQPSEPRDSAVYFCASGLTDTQYFGPGTRLTVL.